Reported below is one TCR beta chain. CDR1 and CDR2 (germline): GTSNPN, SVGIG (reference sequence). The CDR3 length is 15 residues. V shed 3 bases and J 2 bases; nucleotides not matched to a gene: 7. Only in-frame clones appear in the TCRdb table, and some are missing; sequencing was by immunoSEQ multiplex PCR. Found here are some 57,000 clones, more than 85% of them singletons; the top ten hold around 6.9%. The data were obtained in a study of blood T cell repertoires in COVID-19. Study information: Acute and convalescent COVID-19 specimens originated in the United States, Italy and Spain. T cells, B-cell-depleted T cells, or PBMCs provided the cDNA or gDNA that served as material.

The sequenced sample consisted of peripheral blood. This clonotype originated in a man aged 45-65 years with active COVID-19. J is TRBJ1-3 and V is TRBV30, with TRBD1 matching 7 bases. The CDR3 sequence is CAWRDQDRAGNTIYF. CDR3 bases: TGTGCCTGGAGGGACCAAGACAGGGCTGGAAACACCATATATTTT.